These T cell receptor beta chains were read from a single sample in a study of CD8+ T cells in alopecia areata. The method was immunoSEQ multiplex PCR; TCRdb's version includes in-frame clones alone and lacks a portion of them. The sample yields under 300,000 clones, about two thirds seen once. The sequenced sample was CD4+ T cells sorted from blood, obtained at week 0. These receptors all come from a human donor with alopecia areata. Both conserved end residues are part of each CDR3. Fields, in order: V gene, clone size, D gene, J gene, CDR3 DNA, CDR3 protein. The D gene is left open where the match is weak. Clone size, where shown, is once, few, many, or a class for clones that have expanded.

TRBV30	-	TRBD2	TRBJ2-4	TGTGCCTGGGGCAGCGGGGGGGCCTCCAAAAACATTCAGTACTTC	CAWGSGGASKNIQYF
TRBV7-9	-	TRBD1	TRBJ1-6	TGTGCCAGCAGCTTCACAGGGGGGTCACCCCTCCACTTT	CASSFTGGSPLHF
TRBV30	-	-	TRBJ2-7	TGTGCCTGGAGTTCCTACAAGGGCTACGAGCAGTACTTC	CAWSSYKGYEQYF
TRBV30	-	-	TRBJ1-6	TGTGCCTGGATGGATCGAGAACCCCTCCACTTT	CAWMDREPLHF
TRBV5-6	-	-	TRBJ1-5	TGTGCCAGCAGCTTGGGTCGGGGGCCCAATCAGCCCCAGCATTTT	CASSLGRGPNQPQHF
TRBV29-1	-	TRBD1	TRBJ2-1	TGCAGCGCCTGGGGGGGGACAGGGTTCTACAATGAGCAGTTCTTC	CSAWGGTGFYNEQFF
TRBV6-6	-	-	TRBJ2-7	TGTGCCAGCAGTTATTCCCACGAGCAGTACTTC	CASSYSHEQYF
TRBV29-1	-	-	TRBJ2-7	TGCAGCGTTGGGGCACGACAGGCCTACGAGCAGTACTTC	CSVGARQAYEQYF
TRBV30	-	-	TRBJ2-1	TGTGCCTGGAGTGTAGGAGGACCATCCAATGAGCAGTTCTTC	CAWSVGGPSNEQFF
TRBV4-3	few	-	TRBJ2-3	TGCGCCAGCAGCCAAGTTGGTTCCCCAGATACGCAGTATTTT	CASSQVGSPDTQYF
TRBV7-9	few	TRBD1	TRBJ1-1	TGTGCCAGCAGCCAGGCCGGGACAGGATTTAACACTGAAGCTTTCTTT	CASSQAGTGFNTEAFF
TRBV4-3	-	-	TRBJ2-2	TGCGCCAGCAGCCAAGCACAGAACACCGGGGAGCTGTTTTTT	CASSQAQNTGELFF
TRBV10-3	few	TRBD1	TRBJ2-5	TGTGCCATCGCCCTCGGACAGGCGGCTTTGGAGACCCAGTACTTC	CAIALGQAALETQYF
TRBV30	-	-	TRBJ2-4	TGTGCCTGGAGGACACCTACCCAGAAGTTGTACTTC	CAWRTPTQKLYF
TRBV2	-	TRBD2	TRBJ2-1	TGTGCCAGCAGGAAACTAGCGGGGGGCTCATCCCATGAGCAGTTCTTC	CASRKLAGGSSHEQFF
TRBV30	-	-	TRBJ2-1	TGTGCCTGGAGTCGGGTTAGCTCCTACAATGAGCAGTTCTTC	CAWSRVSSYNEQFF
TRBV5-1	-	TRBD1	TRBJ2-5	TGCGCCAGCGGGCAGGGGGACCATATAACGCAAGAGACCCAGTACTTC	CASGQGDHITQETQYF
TRBV30	-	-	TRBJ1-2	TGTGCCTGGAGTGAGCAGCGAACTAACTATGGCTACACCTTC	CAWSEQRTNYGYTF
TRBV6-5	once	-	TRBJ2-3	TGTGCCAGCAGTTACTCTTGGGGCGGCACAGATACGCAGTATTTT	CASSYSWGGTDTQYF
TRBV12-5	-	TRBD1	TRBJ1-4	TGTGCTAGTGGTCCGGACAGGGGGAATGAAAAACTGTTTTTT	CASGPDRGNEKLFF
TRBV30	-	TRBD1	TRBJ1-4	TGTGCCTGGAGTGCGGGTGAACAGGGGGCCCTATATGAAAAACTGTTTTTT	CAWSAGEQGALYEKLFF
TRBV6-5	-	TRBD2	TRBJ2-5	TGTGCCAGCAGTTTAGCGGGGGCCAGGGAGACCCAGTACTTC	CASSLAGARETQYF
TRBV10-3	few	TRBD1	TRBJ1-2	TGTGCCATCAGTGGACAGGGTGGCTATGGCTACACCTTC	CAISGQGGYGYTF
TRBV5-1	-	-	TRBJ1-1	TGCGCCAGCAGCTTGGGTTTCCAGGGGAACACTGAAGCTTTCTTT	CASSLGFQGNTEAFF
TRBV2	-	TRBD1	TRBJ1-3	TGTGCCAGCAGTCCACGGACAGGGGGAGGAAACACCATATATTTT	CASSPRTGGGNTIYF